The 32 T cell receptor beta chains below were found in one sample sequenced in a study of glioma-infiltrating T cells after dendritic cell vaccination. Time point denoted: after dendritic cell vaccination, including at tumor progression/relapse. Profiled with immunoSEQ multiplex PCR; TCRdb holds only in-frame clones, not every one. The repertoire holds just under 60,000 clones, just under 85% seen once, with around a sixth in the top ten. The specimen was blood, collected after dendritic cell vaccination. These receptors originate from a human donor with glioblastoma.

The rearrangement uses TRBV6-5 and TRBJ2-3; possible D gene TRBD1, 5 bases. Germline lookup yields CDR1 MNHEY and CDR2 SVGAGI. Trimming removed 8 bases from V and 2 bases from J, with 14 bases in between. The length of the CDR3 is 14 residues. In nucleotides, the CDR3 is TGTGCCAGCCGTACAGGAATTAACACAGATACGCAGTATTTT. As protein: CASRTGINTDTQYF.

The chain recombines TRBV12-1 with TRBJ2-3; TRBD2 is taken as the D call from the table, unchecked against the DNA. TRBV12-1 is labeled a pseudogene. The CDR3 is 16 residues long. This CDR3 is CASSPSLAGSTDTQYF. CDR3 bases: TGTGCCAGCAGCCCGAGCTTAGCGGGTTCCACAGATACGCAGTATTTT.

The chain carries TRBV11-3 and TRBJ1-6; D is ambiguous. The germline CDR1 and CDR2 sequences are SGHNT and YENEEA. Trimming pared 0 bases from V and 8 bases from J, leaving 11 bases between. The CDR3 loop spans 15 amino acids. CDR3 nucleotides: TGTGCCAGCAGCTTAGATCGTGGAGTTTATTCACCCCTCCACTTT. This encodes CASSLDRGVYSPLHF.

The chain links TRBV7-9 to TRBJ1-1, with a possible D match to TRBD1 (6 bases). Trimming stripped 1 base from V and 4 bases from J, with 13 bases between. There are 15 residues in the CDR3. Germline-derived CDR1 and CDR2 are SEHNR and FQNEAQ (reference sequence). The CDR3: CASSLVTGFSTEAFF. DNA of the CDR3: TGTGCCAGCAGCTTAGTAACAGGGTTTTCCACTGAAGCTTTCTTT.

The chain carries TRBV2 and TRBJ2-1, with 7 bases aligning to TRBD1. Germline lookup yields CDR1 SNHLY and CDR2 FYNNEI. Trimming cost V 7 bases and J 2 bases; bases outside gene matches: 8. This CDR3 contains 15 residues. The CDR3 region is CASNIGQEAYNEQFF. The CDR3 DNA follows: TGTGCCAGCAATATAGGACAGGAGGCCTACAATGAGCAGTTCTTC.

V usage is TRBV5-1 and J usage is TRBJ2-5; possible D gene TRBD1, 5 bases. This CDR3 has 14 residues. V gave up 0 bases and J gave up 2 bases, with 8 bases separating them. Per the germline V gene, CDR1 is SGHRS and CDR2 is YFSETQ. The CDR3 bases are TGCGCCAGCAGCTTGGAGGACATTCAAGAGACCCAGTACTTC. Amino acids: CASSLEDIQETQYF.

In DNA, the CDR3 is TGTGCCACCAGCAGAGGGGGCGCCGAAAATTCACCCCTCCACTTT. This encodes CATSRGGAENSPLHF. V and J are TRBV15 and TRBJ1-6; a weak D match, TRBD1 (5 bases). Germline CDR1 is LNHNV and CDR2 is YYDKDF (reference sequence). Between the trimmed V and J ends, which lost 1 base and 7 bases, there was a span of 11 bases. This CDR3 is 15 amino acids long.

The chain has TRBV19 and TRBJ2-1; D is perhaps TRBD2 (6 bases). The germline V gene encodes CDR1 LNHDA and CDR2 SQIVND (reference sequence). Trimming left V 10 bases short and J 3 bases short, with 13 bases between. The CDR3 is made up of 13 amino acids. DNA of the CDR3: TGTGCCACCCAACGGGGGAACTACAATGAGCAGTTCTTC. Its translation: CATQRGNYNEQFF.

The chain joins TRBV30 to TRBJ2-1; 8 bases align to TRBD1. Losses at the gene ends were 1 base for V and 5 bases for J; bases not matched to a gene: 4. Germline CDR1 GTSNPN, CDR2 SVGIG (reference sequence). This CDR3 has 14 amino acids. Written as DNA, the CDR3 is TGTGCCTGGAGTGGACAGGGGTGGAACAATGAGCAGTTCTTC. It specifies CAWSGQGWNNEQFF.

This clone was seen only a few times. The chain combines TRBV10-3 with TRBJ2-3, with a tentative D call TRBD2 (5 bases). Germline values: CDR1 ENHRY, CDR2 SYGVKD. Trimming took off 7 bases at V and 5 bases at J, with 16 bases between the two ends. The CDR3 contains 14 residues. In DNA, the CDR3 is TGTGCCATCAAGTGGGAGACGGCTGGAGATACGCAGTATTTT. This translates into CAIKWETAGDTQYF.

This clone was counted a few times. This chain connects TRBV6-5 to TRBJ1-4; D possibly corresponds to TRBD1 (5 bases). Trimming left V 0 bases short and J 8 bases short, with 10 bases between. Germline CDR1 is MNHEY and CDR2 is SVGAGI. The CDR3 length is 14 residues. In DNA form, the CDR3 reads TGTGCCAGCAGTTACTCCCAGGGAAAGGAAAAACTGTTTTTT. Residues: CASSYSQGKEKLFF.

This sequence joins TRBV10-1 and TRBJ2-3; D is perhaps TRBD2 (7 bases). Germline CDR1 is WNHNN and CDR2 is SYGVQD (reference sequence). CDR3 length: 14 residues. V was cut by 6 bases and J by 5 bases, with 15 bases left in between. Written as DNA, the CDR3 is TGCGCCAGCAGCCGGGGAGGGGGTGAAGATACGCAGTATTTT. Residues: CASSRGGGEDTQYF.

This chain joins TRBV4-3 and TRBJ2-2; possible D gene TRBD1, 5 bases. Germline V gene data show CDR1 as LGHNA and CDR2 as YSLEER. V gave up 1 base and J gave up 3 bases, with 6 bases separating them. This CDR3 has 14 residues. In DNA, the CDR3 is TGCGCCAGCAGCCAAGCAGGGCACACCGGGGAGCTGTTTTTT. This sequence encodes CASSQAGHTGELFF.

The V and J genes are TRBV4-1 and TRBJ2-4; 10 bases are a match to TRBD2. V lost 0 bases, J lost 0 bases, and 14 bases stayed unmatched. Germline values: CDR1 MGHRA, CDR2 YSYEKL. CDR3 length: 21 residues. CDR3 bases: TGCGCCAGCAGCCAAGAGAACGGGCTAGCGGGGGTTTCGGTAGCCAAAAACATTCAGTACTTC. Encoded protein: CASSQENGLAGVSVAKNIQYF.

The CDR3 DNA follows: TGTGCCTGGAGACAGGGTGTTGATCAGCCCCAGCATTTT. This codes for CAWRQGVDQPQHF. The chain employs TRBV30 and TRBJ1-5; possibly TRBD1 for D (6 bases). V shed 3 bases and J shed 5 bases, with 11 bases lying between them. This CDR3 spans 13 amino acids. CDR1 and CDR2 (germline): GTSNPN, SVGIG (reference sequence).

This clone has only a few counts. The chain carries TRBV5-4 and TRBJ1-1; D is unresolved. There are 15 residues in the CDR3. Trimming cost V 2 bases and J 3 bases, with 14 bases left between them. The V gene's germline CDR1 is SGHNT and CDR2 YYREEE (reference sequence). The CDR3 region has the DNA TGTGCCAGCAGCTTTCCGGGCTCGGAGGACACTGAAGCTTTCTTT. It encodes CASSFPGSEDTEAFF. Drawing the rest from reference TRBV5-4 and TRBJ1-1, the complete variable domain is ETGVTQSPTHLIKTRGQQVTLRCSSQSGHNTVSWYQQALGQGPQFIFQYYREEENGRGNFPPRFSGLQFPNYSSELNVNALELDDSALYLCASSFPGSEDTEAFFGQGTRLTVV.

The chain recombines TRBV5-4 with TRBJ2-4; 8 nucleotides agree with TRBD2. The trim removed 4 bases at V and 6 bases at J, leaving 12 bases unmatched. Germline V lookup: CDR1 SGHNT, CDR2 YYREEE (reference sequence). CDR3 length: 16 residues. The CDR3 DNA sequence: TGTGCCAGCAGCGCCGCCGGGACTAGTAGCGGAAACATTCAGTACTTC. Translated: CASSAAGTSSGNIQYF.

This clone was recorded a few times. The V and J genes are TRBV5-1 and TRBJ1-4, with D tentatively TRBD1 (5 bases). The CDR3 runs 14 residues. Germline lookup yields CDR1 SGHRS and CDR2 YFSETQ. Deletions cut 1 base from V and 2 bases from J, with 6 bases between. The CDR3 DNA follows: TGCGCCAGCAGCTTGCAGGGTACTAATGAAAAACTGTTTTTT. This gives the protein CASSLQGTNEKLFF.

V and J are TRBV18 and TRBJ1-5; 7 bases map to TRBD1. V was clipped by 6 bases and J by 6 bases; unmatched bases: 17. The CDR3 sequence is 17 residues long. Germline CDR1 is KGHSH and CDR2 is LQKENI. The CDR3 coding sequence is TGTGCCAGCTCCCCAGGGAACAGGGGAGGAGGTCCTCAGCCCCAGCATTTT. Its translation is CASSPGNRGGGPQPQHF.

This chain joins TRBV19 and TRBJ1-2; possible D gene TRBD1, 6 bases. Germline lookup yields CDR1 LNHDA and CDR2 SQIVND (reference sequence). This CDR3 is 16 amino acids long. With 5 bases removed from V and 7 bases from J, the gap between germline ends came to 23 bases. The CDR3 nucleotides read TGTGCCAGTAGTTCCCAGTTTGCAGGGGTGATTGGTGGCTACACCTTC. It yields the protein CASSSQFAGVIGGYTF.

This chain connects TRBV30 to TRBJ2-5, with D maybe TRBD2 (7 bases). CDR3 size: 13 residues. In germline, CDR1 is GTSNPN, CDR2 SVGIG (reference sequence). The germline V and J ends were trimmed by 4 bases and 5 bases, with 14 bases remaining between them. The CDR3 spells CAWIEGGGETQYF. The CDR3 DNA is TGTGCCTGGATTGAGGGGGGGGGCGAGACCCAGTACTTC.

The CDR3 DNA reads TGTGCCTGGAGTTGGGGACAGAGCAATCAGCCCCAGCATTTT. It yields the protein CAWSWGQSNQPQHF. V is TRBV30 and J is TRBJ1-5; 7 positions agree with TRBD1. V shed 2 bases, J shed 1 base, and the junction held 2 bases outside the gene matches. Germline assignment: CDR1 GTSNPN and CDR2 SVGIG (reference sequence). CDR3 length: 14 residues.

This clone was found once. This sequence joins TRBV19 and TRBJ1-5; 8 nucleotides align to TRBD1. Germline trimming cut 6 bases from V and 2 bases from J; bases unmatched to any gene: 6. The CDR3 runs to 15 residues. Germline V gives CDR1 LNHDA, CDR2 SQIVND (reference sequence). In nucleotides, the CDR3 is TGTGCCAGTAGCCCCTTGGGACAGGGCAATCAGCCCCAGCATTTT. It encodes CASSPLGQGNQPQHF.

J is TRBJ2-3 and V is TRBV5-6; TRBD1 agrees at 10 bases. The germline gives CDR1 SGHDT, CDR2 YYEEEE. Losses at the gene ends were 2 bases for V and 3 bases for J; bases not matched to a gene: 6. CDR3 size: 16 residues. The CDR3 reads CASSFPGTGETDTQYF. CDR3 nucleotides: TGTGCCAGCAGCTTTCCCGGGACAGGGGAGACAGATACGCAGTATTTT.

The count of this clone is one. V and J are TRBV30 and TRBJ1-2; a possible D gene is TRBD1 (6 bases). V lost 0 bases and J lost 1, with 24 bases in between. The CDR3 consists of 19 residues. Germline V gene lookup returns CDR1 GTSNPN and CDR2 SVGIG (reference sequence). In DNA, the CDR3 is TGTGCCTGGAGTGTACTCCCATACAGGGCTAGGGGAGATAACTATGGCTACACCTTC. Amino acids: CAWSVLPYRARGDNYGYTF.

A few counts support this clone. As DNA, the CDR3 is TGTGCCAGTAGTACGATGGGACAGGGGAGCTACGAGCAGTACTTC. It encodes CASSTMGQGSYEQYF. J is TRBJ2-7 and V is TRBV19, with 10 nucleotides matching TRBD1. The CDR3 extends over 15 amino acids. Germline values: CDR1 LNHDA, CDR2 SQIVND (reference sequence). V lost 4 bases, J lost 3 bases, and 6 bases stayed unmatched.

The chain recombines TRBV6-5 with TRBJ2-2, with 8 positions matching TRBD1. CDR3 length: 14 residues. Germline CDR1 reads MNHEY; CDR2 reads SVGAGI. V dropped 6 bases and J dropped 4; count of bases not matched to a gene: 4. CDR3 nucleotide sequence: TGTGCCAGCAGATGGACAGGGACCACCGGGGAGCTGTTTTTT. Translation: CASRWTGTTGELFF.

V and J are TRBV2 and TRBJ1-6, with D tentatively TRBD1 (5 bases). The CDR3 runs 13 residues. Germline CDR1 is SNHLY and CDR2 is FYNNEI. Trimming removed 11 bases from V and 8 bases from J, with 16 bases in between. The CDR3 is CAVLTGEDSPLHF. DNA for the CDR3: TGTGCCGTCTTGACGGGGGAGGATTCACCCCTCCACTTT.

The chain joins TRBV5-1 to TRBJ2-3; 7 positions agree with TRBD1. Per the germline V gene, CDR1 is SGHRS and CDR2 is YFSETQ. This CDR3 region has 17 residues. V lost 0 bases and J lost 4; bases outside the gene matches: 11. DNA for the CDR3: TGCGCCAGCAGCTTGGAGGGGACAGAAAATTGGGCAGATACGCAGTATTTT. Amino acid sequence: CASSLEGTENWADTQYF.

V and J are TRBV20-1 and TRBJ1-1, with D tentatively TRBD1 (6 bases). The CDR3 runs to 11 residues. Per germline, CDR1 DFQATT and CDR2 SNEGSKA (reference sequence). CDR3 nucleotide sequence: TGCAGGGGGGCGGGGGGCACTGAAGCTTTCTTT. It translates to CRGAGGTEAFF.

This clone has only one observation. The rearrangement uses TRBV4-3 and TRBJ2-1; 10 bases agree with TRBD1. Germline V gene lookup returns CDR1 LGHNA and CDR2 YSLEER. Unmatched junction bases numbered 12, after V lost 0 bases and J lost 4 bases. The CDR3 sequence is 19 residues long. CDR3 region: CASSQDAGPWGQGYNEQFF. In DNA, the CDR3 is TGCGCCAGCAGCCAAGATGCAGGCCCGTGGGGACAGGGGTACAATGAGCAGTTCTTC.

The V gene is TRBV2, the J gene TRBJ2-3; TRBD2 aligns across 11 bases. The CDR3 loop spans 18 amino acids. Germline V gene data show CDR1 as SNHLY and CDR2 as FYNNEI. J was trimmed by 3 bases and V by 3 bases; bases with no gene match: 11. The CDR3 loop is CASSETSGTLGETDTQYF. The CDR3 DNA reads as TGTGCCAGCAGTGAGACTAGCGGGACCCTAGGAGAGACAGATACGCAGTATTTT.